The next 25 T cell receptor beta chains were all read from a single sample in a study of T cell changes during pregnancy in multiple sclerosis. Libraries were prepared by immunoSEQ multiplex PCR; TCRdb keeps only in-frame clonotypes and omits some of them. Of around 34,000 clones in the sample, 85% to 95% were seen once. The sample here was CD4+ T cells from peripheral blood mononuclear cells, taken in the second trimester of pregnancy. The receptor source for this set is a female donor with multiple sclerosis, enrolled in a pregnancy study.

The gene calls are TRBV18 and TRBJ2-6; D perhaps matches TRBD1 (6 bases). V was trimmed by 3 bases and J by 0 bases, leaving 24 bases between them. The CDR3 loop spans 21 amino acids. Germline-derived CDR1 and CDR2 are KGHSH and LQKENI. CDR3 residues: CASSPTLWQGSRGSGANVLTF. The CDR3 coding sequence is TGTGCCAGCTCACCGACACTCTGGCAGGGGTCAAGGGGCTCTGGGGCCAACGTCCTGACTTTC.

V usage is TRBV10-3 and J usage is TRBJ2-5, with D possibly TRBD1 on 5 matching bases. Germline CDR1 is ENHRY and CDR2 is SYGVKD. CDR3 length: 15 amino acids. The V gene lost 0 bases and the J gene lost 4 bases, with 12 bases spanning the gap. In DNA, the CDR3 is TGTGCCATCAGTGAGTCGGGCAGGGTGGGAGAGACCCAGTACTTC. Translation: CAISESGRVGETQYF.

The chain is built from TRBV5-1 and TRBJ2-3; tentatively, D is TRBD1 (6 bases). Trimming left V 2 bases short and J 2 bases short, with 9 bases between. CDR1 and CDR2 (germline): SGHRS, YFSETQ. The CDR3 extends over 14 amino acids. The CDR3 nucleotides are TGCGCCAGCAGCTTTCAGGGGTACACAGATACGCAGTATTTT. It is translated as CASSFQGYTDTQYF.

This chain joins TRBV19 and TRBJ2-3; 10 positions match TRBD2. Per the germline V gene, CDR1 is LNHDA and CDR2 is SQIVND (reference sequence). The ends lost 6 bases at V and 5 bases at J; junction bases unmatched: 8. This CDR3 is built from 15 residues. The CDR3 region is CASRNLAGVKDTQYF. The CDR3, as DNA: TGTGCCAGTAGAAACCTAGCGGGAGTAAAAGATACGCAGTATTTT.

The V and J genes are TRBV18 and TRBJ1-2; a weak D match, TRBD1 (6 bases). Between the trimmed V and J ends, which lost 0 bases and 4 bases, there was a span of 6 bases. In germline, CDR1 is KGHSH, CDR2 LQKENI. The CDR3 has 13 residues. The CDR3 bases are TGTGCCAGCTCACCACCGGGGGCCTATGGCTACACCTTC. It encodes CASSPPGAYGYTF.

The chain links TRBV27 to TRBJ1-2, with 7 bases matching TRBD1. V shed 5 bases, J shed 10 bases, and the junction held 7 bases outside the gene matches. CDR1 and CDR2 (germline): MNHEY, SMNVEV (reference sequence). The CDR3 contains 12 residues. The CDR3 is CASSPGTESYTF. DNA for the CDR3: TGTGCCAGCAGTCCAGGGACAGAGTCCTACACCTTC.

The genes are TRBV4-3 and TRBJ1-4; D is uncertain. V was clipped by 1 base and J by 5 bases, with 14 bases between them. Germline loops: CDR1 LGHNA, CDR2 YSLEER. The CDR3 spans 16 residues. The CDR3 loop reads CASSQAWRVPNEKLFF. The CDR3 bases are TGCGCCAGCAGCCAAGCTTGGAGGGTTCCCAATGAAAAACTGTTTTTT.

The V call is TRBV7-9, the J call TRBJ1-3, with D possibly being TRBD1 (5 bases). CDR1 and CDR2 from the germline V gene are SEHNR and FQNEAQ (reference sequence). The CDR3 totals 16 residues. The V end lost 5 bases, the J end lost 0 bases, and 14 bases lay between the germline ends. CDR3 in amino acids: CASSLDISSSGNTIYF. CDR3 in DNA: TGTGCCAGCAGCCTGGACATTTCGAGCTCTGGAAACACCATATATTTT.

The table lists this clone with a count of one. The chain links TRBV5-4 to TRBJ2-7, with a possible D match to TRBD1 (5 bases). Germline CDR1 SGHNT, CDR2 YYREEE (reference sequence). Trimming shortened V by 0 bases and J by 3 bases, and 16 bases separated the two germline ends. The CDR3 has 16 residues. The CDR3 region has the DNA TGTGCCAGCAGCTTGGGATTCCGACAGAAAGACTACGAGCAGTACTTC. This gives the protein CASSLGFRQKDYEQYF.

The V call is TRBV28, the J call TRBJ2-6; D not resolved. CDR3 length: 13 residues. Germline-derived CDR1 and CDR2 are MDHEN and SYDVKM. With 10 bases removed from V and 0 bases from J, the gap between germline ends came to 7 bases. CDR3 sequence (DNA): TGTGCCATCCTAGACTCTGGGGCCAACGTCCTGACTTTC. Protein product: CAILDSGANVLTF.

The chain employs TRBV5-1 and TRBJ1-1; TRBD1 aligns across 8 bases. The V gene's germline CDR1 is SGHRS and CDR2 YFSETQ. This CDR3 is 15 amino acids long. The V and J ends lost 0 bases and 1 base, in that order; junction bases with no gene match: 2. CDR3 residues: CASSLAGTGNTEAFF. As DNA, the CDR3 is TGCGCCAGCAGCTTGGCGGGGACAGGGAACACTGAAGCTTTCTTT.

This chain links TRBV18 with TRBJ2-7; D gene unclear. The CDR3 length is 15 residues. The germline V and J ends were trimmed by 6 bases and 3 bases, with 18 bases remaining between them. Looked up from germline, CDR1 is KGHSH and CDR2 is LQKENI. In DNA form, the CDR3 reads TGTGCCAGCTCGTACACAGTAGACCGAGTCTACGAGCAGTACTTC. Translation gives CASSYTVDRVYEQYF.

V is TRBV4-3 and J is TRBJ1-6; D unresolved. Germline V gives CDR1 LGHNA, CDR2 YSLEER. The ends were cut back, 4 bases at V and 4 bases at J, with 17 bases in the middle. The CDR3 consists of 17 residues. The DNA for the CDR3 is TGCGCCAGCAGCCCTAGTTCGGGAGGGTCGTATAATTCACCCCTCCACTTT. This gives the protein CASSPSSGGSYNSPLHF.

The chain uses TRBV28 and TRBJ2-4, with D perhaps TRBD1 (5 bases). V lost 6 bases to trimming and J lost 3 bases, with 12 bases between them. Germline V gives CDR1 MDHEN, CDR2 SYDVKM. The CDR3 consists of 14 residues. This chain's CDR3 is CASSNGAVKNIQYF. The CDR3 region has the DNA TGTGCCAGCAGCAATGGGGCGGTCAAAAACATTCAGTACTTC.

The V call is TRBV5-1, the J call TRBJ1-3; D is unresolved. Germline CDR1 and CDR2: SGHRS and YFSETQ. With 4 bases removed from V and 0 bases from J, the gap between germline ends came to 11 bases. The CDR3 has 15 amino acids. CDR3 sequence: CASSLDGSSGNTIYF. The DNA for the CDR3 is TGCGCCAGCAGCCTTGACGGGAGCTCTGGAAACACCATATATTTT. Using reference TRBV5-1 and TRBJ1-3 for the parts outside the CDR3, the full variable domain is KAGVTQTPRYLIKTRGQQVTLSCSPISGHRSVSWYQQTPGQGLQFLFEYFSETQRNKGNFPGRFSGRQFSNSRSEMNVSTLELGDSALYLCASSLDGSSGNTIYFGEGSWLTVV.

CDR3 protein: CASTTAAGNTEAFF. CDR3 in DNA: TGTGCCAGCACCACAGCGGCGGGGAACACTGAAGCTTTCTTT. This sequence joins TRBV7-8 and TRBJ1-1; the D is unclear. The CDR3 sequence is 14 residues long. Deletions cut 7 bases from V and 1 base from J, with 13 bases between. Germline V gene lookup returns CDR1 SGHVS and CDR2 FQNEAQ.

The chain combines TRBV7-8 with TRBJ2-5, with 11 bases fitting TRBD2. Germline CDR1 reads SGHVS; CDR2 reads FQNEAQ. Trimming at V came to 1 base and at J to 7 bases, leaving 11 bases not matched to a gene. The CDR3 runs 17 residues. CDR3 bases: TGTGCCAGCAGCTTAGAGGGTAGCGGGGGGGCGAGGGGGACCCAGTACTTC. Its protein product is CASSLEGSGGARGTQYF.

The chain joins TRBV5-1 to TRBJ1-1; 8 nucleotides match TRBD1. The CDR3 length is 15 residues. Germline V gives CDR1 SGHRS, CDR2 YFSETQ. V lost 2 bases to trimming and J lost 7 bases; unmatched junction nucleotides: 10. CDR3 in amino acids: CASSFDRTGSIEAFF. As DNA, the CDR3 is TGCGCCAGCAGCTTTGACCGGACAGGGTCCATTGAAGCTTTCTTT.

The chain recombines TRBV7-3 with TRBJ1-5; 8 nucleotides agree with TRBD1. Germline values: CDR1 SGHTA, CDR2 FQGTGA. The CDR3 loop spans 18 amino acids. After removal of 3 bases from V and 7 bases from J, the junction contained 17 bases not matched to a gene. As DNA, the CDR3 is TGTGCCAGCAGCTTTGAGAAGGACAGGGTTTGCCCAGGCCAGCCCCAGCATTTT. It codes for CASSFEKDRVCPGQPQHF.

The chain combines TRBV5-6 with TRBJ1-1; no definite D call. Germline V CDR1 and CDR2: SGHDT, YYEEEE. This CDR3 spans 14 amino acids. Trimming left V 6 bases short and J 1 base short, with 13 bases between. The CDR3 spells CASTPTGRNTEAFF. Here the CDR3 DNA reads TGTGCCAGCACCCCCACGGGAAGGAACACTGAAGCTTTCTTT.

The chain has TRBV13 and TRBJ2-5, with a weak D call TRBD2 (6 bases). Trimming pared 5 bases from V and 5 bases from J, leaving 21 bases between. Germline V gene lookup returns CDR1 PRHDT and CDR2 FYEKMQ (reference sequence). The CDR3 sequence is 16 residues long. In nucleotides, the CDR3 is TGTGCCAGCAGCCGGGTCGGGGGACTTTCCGGGGAGACCCAGTACTTC. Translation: CASSRVGGLSGETQYF.

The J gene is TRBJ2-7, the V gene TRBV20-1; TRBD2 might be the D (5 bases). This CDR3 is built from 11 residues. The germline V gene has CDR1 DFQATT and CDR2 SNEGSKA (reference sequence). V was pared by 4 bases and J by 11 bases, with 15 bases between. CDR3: CSAILGREEYF. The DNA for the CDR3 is TGCAGTGCTATCCTTGGCCGGGAAGAGTACTTC.

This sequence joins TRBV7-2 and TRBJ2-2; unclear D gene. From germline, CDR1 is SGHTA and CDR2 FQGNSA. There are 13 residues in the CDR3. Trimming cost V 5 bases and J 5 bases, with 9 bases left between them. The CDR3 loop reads CASSRLRTGELFF. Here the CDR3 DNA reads TGTGCCAGCAGCCGGTTGAGGACCGGGGAGCTGTTTTTT.

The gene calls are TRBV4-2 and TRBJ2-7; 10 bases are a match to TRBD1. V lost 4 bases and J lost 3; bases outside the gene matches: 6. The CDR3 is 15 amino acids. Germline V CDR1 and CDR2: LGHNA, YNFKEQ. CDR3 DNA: TGTGCCAGCAGCCCAGAGACAGGGGGCTTCTACGAGCAGTACTTC. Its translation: CASSPETGGFYEQYF.

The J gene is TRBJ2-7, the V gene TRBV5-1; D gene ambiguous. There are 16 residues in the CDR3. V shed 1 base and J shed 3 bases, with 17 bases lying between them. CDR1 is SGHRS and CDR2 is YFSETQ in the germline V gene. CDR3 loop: CASSLMEPPPYYEQYF. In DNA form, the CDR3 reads TGCGCCAGCAGCTTGATGGAGCCACCCCCCTACTACGAGCAGTACTTC.